Listed below are T cell receptor beta chains from one sample, sequenced in a study of regulatory T cells in long-lasting Graves disease. MiXCR was run by TCRdb on the multiplex PCR reads, yielding one entry per CDR3 protein. Among a few hundred thousand distinct CDR3 sequences listed, roughly 15% were seen once. These same data were also listed under a study on T cells in Graves' hyperthyroidism and ophthalmopathy.

The starting material was peripheral blood mononuclear cells (PBMCs), obtained at new diagnosis, from a patient treated with antithyroid drugs. Every receptor here comes from a woman in her late teens or twenties with Graves disease. Both conserved end residues are part of each CDR3. Each record gives: D gene, V gene, CDR3 length, clone size, J gene, CDR3 DNA, CDR3 protein. The D gene is left open where the match is weak. Clone size appears in some rows only: once, few, many, or a class for an expanded clone.

NA	TRBV4-1	13	NA	TRBJ1-2	TGCGCCAGCAGCCAAGATATAGGGGGAGGCTACACCTTC	CASSQDIGGGYTF
NA	TRBV6-2/TRBV6-3	13	NA	TRBJ2-1	TGTGCCAGCAGTTTGGGAAACTACAATGAGCAGTTCTTC	CASSLGNYNEQFF
NA	TRBV11-2	15	many	TRBJ2-3	TGTGCCAGCAGCTTAGACCCTCTCTCTTGGGATACGCAGTATTTT	CASSLDPLSWDTQYF
NA	TRBV4-1	15	NA	TRBJ2-1	TGCGCCAGCAGCCAAGTGTTTGGGAGTATCGATGAGCAGTTCTTC	CASSQVFGSIDEQFF
NA	TRBV6-1	14	many	TRBJ2-2	TGTGCCAGCAGTGACAGATCGAACACCGGGGAGCTGTTTTTT	CASSDRSNTGELFF
NA	TRBV7-9	13	many	TRBJ2-5	TGTGCCAGCAGCTCGCCGCTAATGGAGACCCAGTACTTC	CASSSPLMETQYF
TRBD1	TRBV9	14	few	TRBJ1-1	TGTGCCAGCAGCGCGGGGACAGGGCCCACTGAAGCTTTCTTT	CASSAGTGPTEAFF
NA	TRBV28	13	many	TRBJ2-3	TGTGCCAGCAGTTTATTAACCCCCGATACGCAGTATTTT	CASSLLTPDTQYF
TRBD1	TRBV5-1	14	many	TRBJ1-5	TGCGCCAGCAGCTTTGGGACAGCAAATCAGCCCCAGCATTTT	CASSFGTANQPQHF
NA	TRBV28	15	many	TRBJ2-7	TGTGCCAGCAGATCTAACACTCCAGGGGCCTACGAGCAGTACTTC	CASRSNTPGAYEQYF
NA	TRBV28	14	many	TRBJ2-7	TGTGCCAGCAGTTTAAGGGGGACGGGTATCGAGCAGTACTTC	CASSLRGTGIEQYF
NA	TRBV29-1	13	few	TRBJ1-3	TGCAGCGTTGGGGTTACGGAAGGAAACACCATATATTTT	CSVGVTEGNTIYF
NA	TRBV29-1	11	NA	TRBJ1-2	TGCAGCGCGGGGGGAAACTATGGCTACACCTTC	CSAGGNYGYTF
TRBD1	TRBV28	14	many	TRBJ2-3	TGTGCCAGCAGTTTAACAACAGGGGTAGATACGCAGTATTTT	CASSLTTGVDTQYF
TRBD2	TRBV18	16	NA	TRBJ2-5	TGTGCCAGCTCACCAAATAGCGGGACTTTTCAAGAGACCCAGTACTTC	CASSPNSGTFQETQYF
NA	TRBV18	17	few	TRBJ2-3	TGTGCCAGCTCACCCAAGGGCGGAGGGTTCCGAGCAGATACGCAGTATTTT	CASSPKGGGFRADTQYF
TRBD1	TRBV28	16	once	TRBJ1-5	TGTGCCAGCACCCGAAGGGAGGGAGGGGGCACTCAGCCCCAGCATTTT	CASTRREGGGTQPQHF
NA	TRBV6-9	15	few	TRBJ2-7	TGTGCCAGCAGTTACGGGGGCAGAATCGCCTACGAGCAGTACTTC	CASSYGGRIAYEQYF
TRBD2	TRBV29-1	11	many	TRBJ2-1	TGCAGCGTCGGGACTAGCTATGAGCAGTTCTTC	CSVGTSYEQFF
TRBD1	TRBV7-6	13	NA	TRBJ1-1	TGTGCCAGCAGCAACAGGGGGGAGGTCGAAGCTTTCTTT	CASSNRGEVEAFF
NA	TRBV2	13	NA	TRBJ2-2	TGTGCCAGCAGGTACTCACCGACCGGGGAGCTGTTTTTT	CASRYSPTGELFF
NA	TRBV6-2/TRBV6-3	14	many	TRBJ2-7	TGTGCCAGCAGTTACCAGACAGACCCTCTGGAGCAGTACTTC	CASSYQTDPLEQYF
NA	TRBV20-1	16	few	TRBJ1-3	TGCAGTGCTAGGGACGCTGGGACTTCCTCTGGAAACACCATATATTTT	CSARDAGTSSGNTIYF
TRBD1	TRBV19	14	NA	TRBJ1-4	TGTGCCAGTAGTACGACAGGGCTCATCGAAAAACTGTTTTTT	CASSTTGLIEKLFF
NA	TRBV3-2	15	NA	TRBJ2-1	TGTGCCAGCAGCCGAAAGAGGGGCGGGAGTTCTGAGCAGTTCTTC	CASSRKRGGSSEQFF
NA	TRBV27	16	few	TRBJ1-4	TGTGCCAGCAGTTTATACTTTCCGGGGCAGAATGAAAAACTGTTTTTT	CASSLYFPGQNEKLFF